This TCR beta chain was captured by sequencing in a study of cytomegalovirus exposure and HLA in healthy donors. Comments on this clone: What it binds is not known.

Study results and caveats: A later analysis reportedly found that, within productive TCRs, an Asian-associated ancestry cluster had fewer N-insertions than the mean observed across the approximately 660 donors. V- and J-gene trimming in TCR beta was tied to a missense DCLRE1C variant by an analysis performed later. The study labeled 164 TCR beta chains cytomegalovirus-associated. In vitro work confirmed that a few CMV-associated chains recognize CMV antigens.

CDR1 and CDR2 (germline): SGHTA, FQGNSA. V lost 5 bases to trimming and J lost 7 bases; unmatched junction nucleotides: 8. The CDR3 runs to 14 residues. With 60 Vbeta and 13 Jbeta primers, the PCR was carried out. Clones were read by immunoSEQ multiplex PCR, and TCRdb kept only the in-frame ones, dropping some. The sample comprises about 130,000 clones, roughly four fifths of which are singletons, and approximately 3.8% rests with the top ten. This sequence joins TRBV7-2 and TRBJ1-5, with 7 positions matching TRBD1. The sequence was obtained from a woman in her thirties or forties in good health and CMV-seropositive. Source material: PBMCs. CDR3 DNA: TGTGCCAGCAGCCCCGACAGGGTCGGCCAGCCCCAGCATTTT. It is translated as CASSPDRVGQPQHF.